A single sample is the source of the 13 T cell receptor beta chains below, sequenced in a study of T cell changes during pregnancy in multiple sclerosis. Produced via immunoSEQ multiplex PCR; TCRdb's table is partial and in-frame only. The sample yields roughly 14,000 clones, 65% to 90% seen once. The sequencing used CD8+ T cells from peripheral blood mononuclear cells, collected in the first trimester of pregnancy. The receptors shown here come from a female donor with multiple sclerosis, enrolled in a pregnancy study.

The V call is TRBV27, the J call TRBJ2-1, with a possible D match to TRBD2 (6 bases). The CDR3 has 15 amino acids. V lost 8 bases and J lost 3, with 17 bases in between. Germline CDR1 is MNHEY and CDR2 is SMNVEV (reference sequence). The CDR3 region has the DNA TGTGCCAGCTCCCAAAGGGAGGACGGCTACAATGAGCAGTTCTTC. It is translated as CASSQREDGYNEQFF.

The rearrangement links TRBV7-9 to TRBJ2-5, with 11 nucleotides matching TRBD1. The CDR3 is made up of 18 amino acids. V lost 5 bases and J lost 4; bases outside the gene matches: 15. Germline CDR1 is SEHNR and CDR2 is FQNEAQ (reference sequence). CDR3 sequence: CASSHPGPGTGGRETQYF. The CDR3 DNA sequence: TGTGCCAGCAGCCACCCGGGGCCCGGGACAGGGGGACGAGAGACCCAGTACTTC.

The chain carries TRBV7-8 and TRBJ2-3, with D maybe TRBD2 (5 bases). Deletions cut 7 bases from V and 0 bases from J, with 11 bases between. This CDR3 has 14 residues. Germline V CDR1 and CDR2: SGHVS, FQNEAQ. In nucleotides, the CDR3 is TGTGCCAGCAACCCCGGAGGCAGCACAGATACGCAGTATTTT. Its translation: CASNPGGSTDTQYF.

This clone was seen only once. The rearrangement links TRBV5-1 to TRBJ2-7; 8 nucleotides align to TRBD1. Germline-derived CDR1 and CDR2 are SGHRS and YFSETQ. The CDR3 loop spans 12 amino acids. The J segment lost 6 bases and the V segment lost 3 bases, leaving 2 bases of the junction unmatched. The CDR3 sequence is CASSSTGGEQYF. In nucleotides, the CDR3 is TGCGCCAGCAGCTCCACAGGGGGCGAGCAGTACTTC.

J is TRBJ2-2 and V is TRBV27, with D maybe TRBD1 (8 bases). Looked up from germline, CDR1 is MNHEY and CDR2 is SMNVEV (reference sequence). The CDR3 is made up of 15 amino acids. Trimming shortened V by 4 bases and J by 3 bases, and 12 bases separated the two germline ends. CDR3 in amino acids: CASSYRGRDTGELFF. CDR3 DNA sequence: TGTGCCAGCAGTTACAGGGGGAGGGACACCGGGGAGCTGTTTTTT.

This chain links TRBV7-3 with TRBJ1-4; D gene unclear. The CDR3 is 14 amino acids. Germline values: CDR1 SGHTA, CDR2 FQGTGA. Between the trimmed V and J ends, which lost 1 base and 4 bases, there was a span of 7 bases. The CDR3 sequence is CASSLRSGNEKLFF. The CDR3 DNA follows: TGTGCCAGCAGCTTAAGGTCAGGTAATGAAAAACTGTTTTTT. The variable domain in full, completed from reference TRBV7-3 and TRBJ1-4, reads GAGVSQTPSNKVTEKGKYVELRCDPISGHTALYWYRQSLGQGPEFLIYFQGTGAADDSGLPNDRFFAVRPEGSVSTLKIQRTERGDSAVYLCASSLRSGNEKLFFGSGTQLSVL.

This chain joins TRBV9 and TRBJ2-5; 7 nucleotides match TRBD1. CDR1 is SGDLS, CDR2 YYNGEE, per germline. The CDR3 extends over 15 amino acids. Trimming cost V 4 bases and J 1 base; bases outside gene matches: 7. The CDR3 nucleotides read TGTGCCAGCAGCATCCGGACAGGACCCCAAGAGACCCAGTACTTC. Protein: CASSIRTGPQETQYF.

This clone was seen only once. The genes are TRBV10-3 and TRBJ2-1; 10 positions agree with TRBD2. Germline V lookup: CDR1 ENHRY, CDR2 SYGVKD. This CDR3 region has 17 residues. V lost 4 bases and J lost 4; bases outside the gene matches: 10. The CDR3 loop is CAISVGTSEVGYNEQFF. The CDR3 bases are TGTGCCATCAGTGTGGGGACTAGCGAGGTGGGGTACAATGAGCAGTTCTTC.

This chain links TRBV6-5 with TRBJ2-7, with 11 positions matching TRBD1. The CDR3 is 16 residues long. Germline V gene data show CDR1 as MNHEY and CDR2 as SVGAGI. Trimming cost V 4 bases and J 4 bases; bases outside gene matches: 9. CDR3 in amino acids: CASSSLPGQGDYEQYF. The CDR3 DNA reads as TGTGCCAGCAGTTCCCTTCCGGGACAGGGGGATTACGAGCAGTACTTC.

By its share, this clone is medium-sized. This chain uses TRBV6-5 with TRBJ1-1; D unclear. The CDR3 extends over 13 amino acids. The germline gives CDR1 MNHEY, CDR2 SVGAGI. Trimming cost V 8 bases and J 3 bases, with 13 bases left between them. The DNA for the CDR3 is TGTGCCAGCTCCACAAACCCTGACACTGAAGCTTTCTTT. The encoded protein is CASSTNPDTEAFF.

V usage is TRBV6-5 and J usage is TRBJ2-7; the D gene is possibly TRBD1 (6 bases). The CDR3 length is 14 residues. Germline V lookup: CDR1 MNHEY, CDR2 SVGAGI. The V and J ends lost 2 bases and 3 bases respectively, with 11 bases between them. CDR3 amino acids: CASSYGRGHYEQYF. Written as DNA, the CDR3 is TGTGCCAGCAGTTACGGCAGGGGCCACTACGAGCAGTACTTC.

For this clone: At one end, the junction sequence differs from germline, possibly due to a read error. In nucleotides, the CDR3 is TGTGCCAGCAGCAAAGACAGTGTTTGGACTGAAGCTTTCTTT. As protein: CASSKDSVWTEAFF. The chain carries TRBV14 and TRBJ1-1; tentative D call: TRBD1 (5 bases). This CDR3 has 14 residues. In germline, CDR1 is SGHDN, CDR2 FVKESK.

For this clone: This sample includes further DNA sequences coding for the same CDR3. The chain is built from TRBV4-1 and TRBJ2-1, with 10 bases fitting TRBD2. With 4 bases clipped from V and 4 bases from J, the junction kept 13 bases outside the gene matches. This CDR3 comprises 18 residues. CDR1 is MGHRA and CDR2 is YSYEKL in the germline V gene. CDR3: CASSRSTSGNPVYNEQFF. Here the CDR3 DNA reads TGCGCCAGCAGCCGCAGCACTAGCGGGAATCCGGTATACAATGAGCAGTTCTTC.